This T cell receptor (beta chain) was identified during a study of T cells after yellow fever vaccination. On the study more broadly: Researchers used SMART-Seq v4 Ultra Low Input to prepare fractions that had low cell numbers. General observations from the study: Peak timing came faster in the weaker secondary response, day 5 versus 15. Contaminants from the bulk population, in the form of abundant clonotypes, could be found in FACS-sorted repertoires.

Germline lookup yields CDR1 SNHLY and CDR2 FYNNEI. The length of the CDR3 is 15 residues. Trimming removed 0 bases at V and 5 bases at J, with 12 bases between. Template switching with 5'RACE generated the TCR cDNA and added a universal primer site and UMIs. TCRdb processed the 5' RACE reads anew with MiXCR; each CDR3 protein has one entry. The profile shows approximately 510,000 distinct CDR3 sequences, less than 25% of them singletons. In the case of this clonotype: What it recognizes is unknown.

The sequences come from PBMCs, collected less than 25 days after the first yellow fever vaccination. The clonotype was recovered from a man aged 18 to 29 who received the YFV17D yellow fever vaccine. The rearrangement uses TRBV2 and TRBJ2-3; tentative D call: TRBD2 (6 bases). CDR3 in amino acids: CASSEALSGLDTQYF. The CDR3 region has the DNA TGTGCCAGCAGTGAAGCGCTTAGCGGCCTAGATACGCAGTATTTT.